This T cell receptor (beta chain) was sequenced for a study of CD8 T cells in ankylosing spondylitis. Findings and limits, study-wide: Seemingly distinctive of ankylosing spondylitis blood was a TCR beta motif formed by eight highly homologous variants. Significant enrichment of disease-linked clones was reportedly seen in matched ankylosing spondylitis synovial fluid.

MiXCR, applied by TCRdb to the 5' RACE reads, yields one record per CDR3 protein. The table lists over 400,000 distinct CDR3 sequences, about 24% of them singletons, with 0.85% to 1% in the top ten. V lost 6 bases and J lost 0, with 15 bases in between. This CDR3 comprises 15 residues. CDR1 is DFQATT and CDR2 is SNEGSKA in the germline V gene (reference sequence). Concerning this clonotype itself: The antigen is not known.

The sequence came from a male donor with ankylosing spondylitis. The chain employs TRBV20-1 and TRBJ1-3; D possibly corresponds to TRBD1 (6 bases). The sample consisted of blood, either unsorted or a sorted T cell fraction (not recorded which). In nucleotides, the CDR3 is TGCAGTGCGCTAGAGGACAGTCTCTCTGGAAACACCATATATTTT. The encoded protein is CSALEDSLSGNTIYF.